The 21 T cell receptor beta chains presented below share a single source sample, sequenced in a study of regulatory T cells in long-lasting Graves disease. HTBI primers from iRepertoire and Arm-PCR of CDR3 regions yielded the TCR beta libraries. TCRdb used MiXCR to reprocess the multiplex PCR reads, holding one entry per CDR3 protein. Of some 460,000 distinct CDR3 sequences listed, about 17% are singletons. This sample's time point: newly diagnosed GD, antithyroid drugs for less than 3 months. PBMC-derived RNA was used for the TCR library. These data were also reused for a study on T cells in Graves' hyperthyroidism and ophthalmopathy.

The sample consisted of peripheral blood mononuclear cells (PBMCs), taken at new diagnosis, from a patient treated with antithyroid drugs. All receptors come from a middle-aged man with Graves disease.

There are many counts of this clonotype. The chain uses TRBV27 and TRBJ2-2; no reliable D call. CDR3 size: 13 residues. V lost 3 bases and J lost 6, with 8 bases in between. CDR1 and CDR2 (germline): MNHEY, SMNVEV (reference sequence). The CDR3 DNA reads TGTGCCAGCAGTTTGGTACTTCCCGGGGAGCTGTTTTTT. Its protein is CASSLVLPGELFF.

A few counts support this clonotype. The rearrangement uses TRBV6-1 and TRBJ2-1; 10 bases match TRBD2. The germline V gene encodes CDR1 MNHNS and CDR2 SASEGT. The CDR3 runs to 14 residues. V was clipped by 5 bases and J by 6 bases; unmatched bases: 4. CDR3 bases: TGTGCCAGCAGTCAGCGGGAGGGCCCCAATGAGCAGTTCTTC. Translation: CASSQREGPNEQFF.

This clonotype was observed many times. The chain couples TRBV28 to TRBJ2-7, with 10 bases lining up with TRBD2. Germline assignment: CDR1 MDHEN and CDR2 SYDVKM. The CDR3 covers 15 residues. V lost 3 bases to trimming and J lost 7 bases; unmatched junction nucleotides: 9. CDR3 in DNA: TGTGCCAGCAGTTTCCGCACTAGCGGGGCCTTTGAGCAGTACTTC. This codes for CASSFRTSGAFEQYF.

This clonotype was seen ten or more times. The chain uses TRBV6-1 and TRBJ2-7; TRBD2 agrees at 8 bases. Unmatched junction bases numbered 18, after V lost 3 bases and J lost 2 bases. Per the germline V gene, CDR1 is MNHNS and CDR2 is SASEGT. This CDR3 contains 19 residues. The CDR3 nucleotides read TGTGCCAGCAGTGATGGTGTTGAGCGGGAGAGGGGGTGGACCTACGAGCAGTACTTC. It codes for CASSDGVERERGWTYEQYF.

This clonotype appeared a few times. The V and J genes are TRBV5-1 and TRBJ2-2, with D perhaps given as TRBD1 or TRBD2 (5 bases each). V was shortened by 7 bases and J by 3 bases, with 22 bases between the two germline ends. CDR1 SGHRS and CDR2 YFSETQ come from the germline V gene. CDR3 length equals 17 residues. The CDR3 protein is CASLSSPGPQYTGELFF. The CDR3 DNA is TGCGCCAGCCTATCCTCACCGGGACCCCAATACACCGGGGAGCTGTTTTTT.

This clonotype was observed many times. The rearrangement uses TRBV12-3 or TRBV12-4 and TRBJ2-2; the D call may be TRBD1 or TRBD2 (5 bases each). This CDR3 comprises 16 residues. Trimming removed 3 bases at V and 6 bases at J, with 17 bases between. The CDR3 loop reads CASSFPRGVGPGELFF. In DNA form, the CDR3 reads TGTGCCAGCAGTTTCCCCCGGGGCGTGGGTCCCGGGGAGCTGTTTTTT.

This clonotype was seen more than once but under ten times. V usage is TRBV6-1 and J usage is TRBJ1-1; TRBD1 might be the D (5 bases). Germline CDR1 and CDR2: MNHNS and SASEGT. Trimming pared 7 bases from V and 1 base from J, leaving 25 bases between. The CDR3 length is 18 residues. The CDR3 sequence is CASKQAGREVDENTEAFF. CDR3 nucleotides: TGTGCCAGCAAACAAGCGGGGCGGGAAGTAGACGAGAACACTGAAGCTTTCTTT.

This clonotype was counted ten times or more. This sequence joins TRBV12-3 or TRBV12-4 and TRBJ2-1; 15 nucleotides align to TRBD2. The V and J ends lost 6 bases and 2 bases, in that order; junction bases with no gene match: 17. There are 21 residues in the CDR3. The CDR3 nucleotides are TGTGCCAGCAGCAGTTCTTATTTCGGACTAGCGGGAGGGAGCGCCTACAATGAGCAGTTCTTC. It specifies CASSSSYFGLAGGSAYNEQFF.

This clonotype occurred many times. The chain recombines TRBV11-2 with TRBJ2-1, with 9 bases identical to TRBD1. V was pared by 3 bases and J by 7 bases, with 7 bases of the junction left unmatched. CDR3 length: 15 residues. Per germline, CDR1 SGHAT and CDR2 FQNNGV. The CDR3 sequence is CASSFGTGLGNEQFF. The CDR3 bases are TGTGCCAGCAGCTTCGGGACAGGGCTAGGGAATGAGCAGTTCTTC.

Many counts were recorded for this clonotype. V gene TRBV24-1 combines with J gene TRBJ2-5, with 7 bases aligning to TRBD1. Germline V lookup: CDR1 KGHDR, CDR2 SFDVKD. With V trimmed by 5 bases and J by 2 bases, 13 bases remained unmatched. This CDR3 contains 17 residues. Here the CDR3 DNA reads TGTGCCACCAGTGCCCGGCCGCGATGGGACAGACAAGAGACCCAGTACTTC. Translated: CATSARPRWDRQETQYF.

This clonotype was found many times. The chain employs TRBV24-1 and TRBJ2-1, with TRBD2 as a possible D gene (6 bases). CDR3 length: 15 residues. Deletions cut 3 bases from V and 0 bases from J, with 8 bases between. Germline V gene sequence: CDR1 KGHDR, CDR2 SFDVKD. The CDR3: CATSDGGASYNEQFF. In DNA, the CDR3 is TGTGCCACCAGTGATGGAGGGGCCTCCTACAATGAGCAGTTCTTC.

At least ten counts were recorded for this clonotype. CDR3 protein: CASSLTVSSMNTEAFF. The CDR3 DNA follows: TGTGCCAGCAGTCTAACGGTGAGCTCCATGAACACTGAAGCTTTCTTT. This chain joins TRBV28 and TRBJ1-1; D is unresolved. Germline lookup yields CDR1 MDHEN and CDR2 SYDVKM. The CDR3 contains 16 residues. The V end lost 5 bases, the J end lost 0 bases, and 16 bases lay between the germline ends.

In its sample, this clonotype was seen many times. The CDR3 DNA sequence: TGTGCCAGCAGACCCCTAGCGGGAAAAACCTACAATGAGCAGTTCTTC. It yields the protein CASRPLAGKTYNEQFF. The rearrangement links TRBV2 to TRBJ2-1, with 9 bases fitting TRBD2. The V gene end was trimmed by 6 bases and the J gene end by 2 bases; junction bases not matched to a gene: 8. Germline V lookup: CDR1 SNHLY, CDR2 FYNNEI. The CDR3 spans 16 residues.

This clonotype was counted ten times or more. The V call is TRBV28, the J call TRBJ2-3, with TRBD2 matching 13 bases. J was trimmed by 7 bases and V by 3 bases; bases with no gene match: 7. The CDR3 extends over 16 amino acids. Germline assignment: CDR1 MDHEN and CDR2 SYDVKM. CDR3 sequence: CASSFWTSGRRNTQYF. In DNA, the CDR3 is TGTGCCAGCAGTTTCTGGACTAGCGGGAGACGAAATACGCAGTATTTT.

The sample holds a few counts of this clonotype. V usage is TRBV6-5 and J usage is TRBJ1-2; maybe TRBD1 (5 bases). Trimming removed 2 bases from V and 8 bases from J, with 12 bases in between. This CDR3 has 13 residues. The V gene's germline CDR1 is MNHEY and CDR2 SVGAGI. The CDR3 is CASSYEGSLGYTF. In nucleotides, the CDR3 is TGTGCCAGCAGTTACGAGGGGTCCCTAGGCTACACCTTC.

The genes are TRBV6-2 or TRBV6-3 and TRBJ2-1; tentative D call: TRBD1 (6 bases). The germline V gene encodes CDR1 MNHEY and CDR2 SVGEGT. Trimming shortened V by 6 bases and J by 5 bases, and 26 bases separated the two germline ends. CDR3 length: 18 amino acids. The CDR3 reads CASSPDPTGKTINNEQFF. CDR3 DNA sequence: TGTGCCAGCAGCCCTGACCCGACAGGCAAAACAATCAACAATGAGCAGTTCTTC.

This clonotype was observed at least ten times. The rearrangement links TRBV14 to TRBJ2-7; D possibly corresponds to TRBD1 (7 bases). The CDR3 is made up of 14 amino acids. The ends were cut back, 4 bases at V and 7 bases at J, with 17 bases in the middle. Germline CDR1 reads SGHDN; CDR2 reads FVKESK. In nucleotides, the CDR3 is TGTGCCAGCAGCCTTAGGGACAGAGGGAGGGAGCAGTACTTC. It codes for CASSLRDRGREQYF.

The chain recombines TRBV28 with TRBJ1-4; D is perhaps TRBD1 (5 bases). The ends were cut back, 4 bases at V and 0 bases at J, with 12 bases in the middle. The CDR3 has 16 amino acids. Germline loops: CDR1 MDHEN, CDR2 SYDVKM. The CDR3 DNA sequence: TGTGCCAGCAGTTGGCCCGGGGCGACAACTAATGAAAAACTGTTTTTT. Its protein is CASSWPGATTNEKLFF.

Ten or more counts support this clonotype. The chain uses TRBV6-5 and TRBJ1-2, with 8 bases identical to TRBD1. V was clipped by 4 bases and J by 6 bases; unmatched bases: 10. The CDR3 sequence is 15 residues long. CDR1 and CDR2 from the germline V gene are MNHEY and SVGAGI. The CDR3 region is CASSSSSQGAHGYTF. The CDR3 nucleotides are TGTGCCAGCAGTTCGAGCTCCCAGGGGGCTCATGGCTACACCTTC.

The chain carries TRBV20-1 and TRBJ2-5; D is uncertain. This CDR3 region has 10 residues. Trimming took 7 bases from V and 4 from J, leaving 7 bases between them. CDR1 DFQATT and CDR2 SNEGSKA come from the germline V gene (reference sequence). CDR3 nucleotides: TGCAGTGGGGTGGCAGAGACCCAGTACTTC. Encoded protein: CSGVAETQYF.

There are a few counts of this clonotype. This chain connects TRBV14 to TRBJ2-2; D not resolved. V was trimmed by 5 bases and J by 2 bases, leaving 15 bases between them. The CDR3 totals 16 residues. Per the germline V gene, CDR1 is SGHDN and CDR2 is FVKESK. The CDR3 DNA reads as TGTGCCAGCAGCTCCTGGACCATCCCCAACACCGGGGAGCTGTTTTTT. Translated: CASSSWTIPNTGELFF.